The TCR beta chain under discussion was sequenced for a study of T-cell memory formation after mild COVID-19 (dated by TCRdb to the early 2020s). About the study as a whole: TCR sequence clusters from the two donors were largely donor specific. Longitudinal TCRalpha and TCRbeta repertoire sequencing tracked T-cell clones expanding and contracting after mild COVID-19 in two donors. Two young, previously healthy adult volunteers, one female and one male, were included in the cohort.

This clonotype was recorded a few times. The specificity of this receptor is unknown. Per-base qualities were not stored, and no clone one base away is much larger. Broad study findings and their caveats: Only a couple of mild cases were covered by the study, and larger cohorts that include severe cases with pre-infection samples were considered necessary. SARS-CoV-2 specificity of the second-wave clones peaking on day 37 was not confirmed. Contracting CD4+ clones appeared mostly in the CM and EM memory subsets, whereas CD8+ clones were enriched in EMRA. Some responding clones were detected in pre-infection memory, suggesting pre-existing cross-reactive memory T cells joined the SARS-CoV-2 response. Balanced CD4/CD8 phenotypes were observed for clones contracting from day 15 to 85, whereas a bias towards CD4+ was observed for a second wave of clones expanding from day 15 to 37.

Ficoll-Paque density gradient centrifugation was used to isolate PBMCs. Taken from the germline V gene, the CDR1 and CDR2 loops are SGHAT and FQNNGV. V sheds 0 bases and J sheds 4 bases, leaving 17 bases between their ends. The CDR3 numbers 17 residues from cysteine through phenylalanine. Here the CDR3 DNA is all that survives: 51 bases in frame from base 1. TCRdb records Illumina NovaSeq 6000 as the sequencer. TCRalpha and TCRbeta cDNA libraries were built by 5'RACE with constant-segment primers, adding sample barcodes and unique molecular identifiers. Trizol reagent was used to extract RNA from every sample. Library amplification was performed in two PCR steps, and a second sample barcode and Illumina TruSeq adapters were introduced in the second step. The libraries were sequenced on an Illumina NovaSeq using 2 x 150 bp paired-end reads. The paper's processing steps were these. The reads were demultiplexed and collapsed into UMI-guided consensus sequences using migec v1.2.7. Using mixcr v2.1.11, UMI consensuses were aligned to TRA and TRB V and J templates and then assembled into clonotypes. A clonotype was counted as expanded or contracted only when both edgeR and NoisET called the clonotype significant, with the noise models trained on biological replicates. For edgeR calls, a false discovery rate-adjusted p below 0.01 and a log2 fold-change threshold of 1 were applied. As an exploratory analysis of dynamics, PCA with hierarchical clustering was applied to max-normalized trajectories of the 1000 most abundant clonotypes. Separately sequenced CD4+ and CD8+ repertoires were used to assign the CD4 or CD8 phenotype of responding clones. The raw public data were reprocessed by TCRdb itself: fastp quality trimming at Q25, MiXCR clonotype calling, in-frame beta chains only. When rows share a CDR3 protein, they turn into one entry using the most common DNA and genes. Clone size and V and J calls follow TCRdb, not the original study. For this sample there are 95,000 to 120,000 distinct CDR3 sequences; about 20% appear just once. The ten largest make up approximately 40% of the sample.

The chain was built from TRBV11-2 and TRBJ2-3; TRBD1 is a weak D gene call, 5 bases matching. This TCR was sampled from a man in his late teens or twenties who had mild COVID-19 (a few samples of this study predate the infection). The sample titles of this study are shuffled in the database, so cell type and time point are left out; the donor was told from shared clones. What was sequenced was PBMCs or a T cell subset sorted from them (not recorded which). The CDR3: CASSLDDRRPGPDTQYF. In nucleotide form, the sequence is TGTGCCAGCAGCTTAGATGATCGGAGACCAGGGCCAGATACGCAGTATTTT.